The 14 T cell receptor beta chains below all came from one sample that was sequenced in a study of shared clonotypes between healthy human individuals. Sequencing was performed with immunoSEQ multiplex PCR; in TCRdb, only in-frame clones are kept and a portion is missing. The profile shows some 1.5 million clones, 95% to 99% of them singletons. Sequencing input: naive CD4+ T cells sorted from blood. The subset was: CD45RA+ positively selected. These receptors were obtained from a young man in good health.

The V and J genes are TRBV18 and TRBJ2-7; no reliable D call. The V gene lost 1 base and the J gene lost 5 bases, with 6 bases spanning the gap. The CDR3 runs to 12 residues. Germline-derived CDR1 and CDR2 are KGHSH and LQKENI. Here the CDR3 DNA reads TGTGCCAGCTCACCACTAACAAACGAGCAGTACTTC. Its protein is CASSPLTNEQYF.

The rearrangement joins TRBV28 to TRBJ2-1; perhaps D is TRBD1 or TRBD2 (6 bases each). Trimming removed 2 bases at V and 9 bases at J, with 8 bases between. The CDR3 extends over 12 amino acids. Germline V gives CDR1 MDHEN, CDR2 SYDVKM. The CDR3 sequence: CASSLGGGEQFF. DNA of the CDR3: TGTGCCAGCAGTTTAGGAGGGGGTGAGCAGTTCTTC.

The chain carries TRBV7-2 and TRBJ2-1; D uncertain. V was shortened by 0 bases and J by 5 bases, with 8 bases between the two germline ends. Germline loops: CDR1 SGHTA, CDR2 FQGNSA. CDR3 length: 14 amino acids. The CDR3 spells CASSLAAEHNEQFF. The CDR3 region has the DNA TGTGCCAGCAGCTTAGCCGCCGAGCACAATGAGCAGTTCTTC.

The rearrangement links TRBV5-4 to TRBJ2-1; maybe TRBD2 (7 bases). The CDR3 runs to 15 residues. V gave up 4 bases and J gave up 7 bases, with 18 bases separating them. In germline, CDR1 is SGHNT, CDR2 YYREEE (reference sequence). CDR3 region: CASSRGADGRNEQFF. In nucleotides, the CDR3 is TGTGCCAGCAGCCGGGGGGCGGATGGGCGGAATGAGCAGTTCTTC.

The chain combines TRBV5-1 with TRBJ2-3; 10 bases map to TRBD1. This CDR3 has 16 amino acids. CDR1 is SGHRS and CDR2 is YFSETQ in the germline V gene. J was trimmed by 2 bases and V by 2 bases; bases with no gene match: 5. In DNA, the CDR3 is TGCGCCAGCAGCTTAGGGACAGGGGCGTACACAGATACGCAGTATTTT. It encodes CASSLGTGAYTDTQYF. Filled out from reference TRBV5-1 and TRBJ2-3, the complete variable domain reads KAGVTQTPRYLIKTRGQQVTLSCSPISGHRSVSWYQQTPGQGLQFLFEYFSETQRNKGNFPGRFSGRQFSNSRSEMNVSTLELGDSALYLCASSLGTGAYTDTQYFGPGTRLTVL.

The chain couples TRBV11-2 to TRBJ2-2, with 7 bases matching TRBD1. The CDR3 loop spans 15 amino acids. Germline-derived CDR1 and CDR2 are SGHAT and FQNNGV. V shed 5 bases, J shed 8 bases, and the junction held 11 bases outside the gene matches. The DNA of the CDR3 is TGTGCCAGCAGCCCGAGGACAGGTGGTTTGGGGGAGCTGTTTTTT. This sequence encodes CASSPRTGGLGELFF.

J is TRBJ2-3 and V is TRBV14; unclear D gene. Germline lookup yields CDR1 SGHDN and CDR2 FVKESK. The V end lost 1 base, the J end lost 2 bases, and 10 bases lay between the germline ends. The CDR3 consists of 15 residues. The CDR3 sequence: CASSQGRTFTDTQYF. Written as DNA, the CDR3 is TGTGCCAGCAGCCAAGGTCGCACATTCACAGATACGCAGTATTTT.

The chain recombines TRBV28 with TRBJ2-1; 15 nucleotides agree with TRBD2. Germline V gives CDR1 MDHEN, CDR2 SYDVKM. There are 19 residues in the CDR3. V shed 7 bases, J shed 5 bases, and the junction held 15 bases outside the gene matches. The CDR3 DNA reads TGTGCCAGCAACCCCTGGGGACTAGCGGGAGGACTAGCGAACAATGAGCAGTTCTTC. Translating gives CASNPWGLAGGLANNEQFF.

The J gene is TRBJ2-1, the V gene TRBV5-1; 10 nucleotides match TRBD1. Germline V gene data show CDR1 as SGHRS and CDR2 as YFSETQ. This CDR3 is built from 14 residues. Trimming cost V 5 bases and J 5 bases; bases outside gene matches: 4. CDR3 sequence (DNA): TGCGCCAGCAGGTCGGGACAGGGGCACAATGAGCAGTTCTTC. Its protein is CASRSGQGHNEQFF.

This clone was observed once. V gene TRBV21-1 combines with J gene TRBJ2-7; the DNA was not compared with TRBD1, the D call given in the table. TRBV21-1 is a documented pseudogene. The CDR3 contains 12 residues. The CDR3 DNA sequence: TGTGCCAGCAGCAACCACAGGGGCGAGCAGTACTTC. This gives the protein CASSNHRGEQYF.

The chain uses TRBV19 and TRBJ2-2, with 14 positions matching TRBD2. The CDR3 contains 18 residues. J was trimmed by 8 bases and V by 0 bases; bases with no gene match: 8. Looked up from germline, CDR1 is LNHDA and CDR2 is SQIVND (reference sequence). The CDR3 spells CASSIDRGLAGVFGELFF. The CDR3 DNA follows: TGTGCCAGTAGTATAGACAGGGGACTAGCGGGAGTGTTTGGGGAGCTGTTTTTT.

CDR3 region: CASSPTVAGETQYF. DNA for the CDR3: TGTGCCAGCAGCCCCACGGTAGCGGGAGAGACCCAGTACTTC. The chain employs TRBV9 and TRBJ2-5; 7 bases line up with TRBD2. Per germline, CDR1 SGDLS and CDR2 YYNGEE. CDR3 length: 14 residues. The V and J ends lost 4 bases and 4 bases, in that order; junction bases with no gene match: 7.

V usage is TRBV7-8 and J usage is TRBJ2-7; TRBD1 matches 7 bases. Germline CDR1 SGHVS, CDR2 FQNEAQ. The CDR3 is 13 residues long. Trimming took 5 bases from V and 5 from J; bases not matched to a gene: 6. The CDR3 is CASSADREDEQYF. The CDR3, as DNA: TGTGCCAGCAGCGCTGACAGGGAAGACGAGCAGTACTTC.

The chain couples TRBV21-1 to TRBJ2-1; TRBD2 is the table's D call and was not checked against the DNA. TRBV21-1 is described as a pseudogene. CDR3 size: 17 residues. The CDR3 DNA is TGTGCCAGCAGCATGGTAGTGTTAGCGGGAGTGGCGGATGAGCAGTTCTTC. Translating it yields CASSMVVLAGVADEQFF.